This section outlines one T cell receptor (beta chain) sequence together with its context. The antigen is undetermined. The source of the sample is a study of T cell responses to AZD1222 COVID-19 vaccine. Here immunoSEQ multiplex PCR was the method, and the copy in TCRdb shows in-frame clones only, minus some. The sample lists 120,000 to 150,000 clones; roughly 91% were seen once. Study findings and constraints: The donors showed a predominance of white British ancestry and of females, with possible underestimation of clonal diversity. The reported proportion of spike-specific TCRs targeting unmutated variant regions was nearly half. Rises in breadth and depth of Spike-specific TCRs came after two AZD1222 doses. Mapped onto spike, vaccine-associated CD4 TCRs spanned it and were dominant at 160-218 and 743-854.

This CDR3 is 15 amino acids long. CDR1 and CDR2 from the germline V gene are LGHNA and YSLEER. V was clipped by 0 bases and J by 5 bases, with 13 bases between them. This sample comprised peripheral blood, obtained on day 0 of AZD1222 vaccination. This receptor was taken from an adult in good health. This rearrangement joins TRBV4-3 to TRBJ1-2; a possible D gene is TRBD1 (5 bases). CDR3: CASSQEAGKGYGYTF. For the CDR3, the DNA is TGCGCCAGCAGCCAAGAGGCAGGGAAGGGGTATGGCTACACCTTC.